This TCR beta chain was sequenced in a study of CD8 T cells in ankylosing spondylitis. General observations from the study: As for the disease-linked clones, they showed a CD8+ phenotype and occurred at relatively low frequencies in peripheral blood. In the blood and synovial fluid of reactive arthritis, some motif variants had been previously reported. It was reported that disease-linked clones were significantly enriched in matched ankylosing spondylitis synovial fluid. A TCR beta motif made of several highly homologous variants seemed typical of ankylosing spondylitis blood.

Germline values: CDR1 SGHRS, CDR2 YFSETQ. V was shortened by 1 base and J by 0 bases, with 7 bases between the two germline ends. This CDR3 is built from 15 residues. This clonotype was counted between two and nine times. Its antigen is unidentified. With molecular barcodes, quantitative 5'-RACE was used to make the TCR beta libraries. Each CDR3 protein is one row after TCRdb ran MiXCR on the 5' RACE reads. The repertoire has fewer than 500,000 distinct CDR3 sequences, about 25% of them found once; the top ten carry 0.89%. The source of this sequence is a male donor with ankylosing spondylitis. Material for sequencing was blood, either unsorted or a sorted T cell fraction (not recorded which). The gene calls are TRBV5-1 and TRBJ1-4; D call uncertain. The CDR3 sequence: CASSLRSTTNEKLFF. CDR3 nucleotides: TGCGCCAGCAGCTTGCGGAGCACAACTAATGAAAAACTGTTTTTT.